Below, 8 T cell receptor beta chains from the same sample are listed, as sequenced in a study of blood T cell repertoires in COVID-19. TCRdb's table, derived via immunoSEQ multiplex PCR, lists solely in-frame clones and lacks some. Among 200,000 to 250,000 clones listed, around 89% were seen once. What was sequenced was PBMCs or T cells enriched from blood (not recorded which). These receptors were taken from a young man who had recovered from COVID-19.

Only one count was recorded for this clone. The chain recombines TRBV9 with TRBJ2-3; 7 nucleotides match TRBD2. CDR3 length: 15 residues. Looked up from germline, CDR1 is SGDLS and CDR2 is YYNGEE. The V and J ends lost 3 bases and 1 base, in that order; junction bases with no gene match: 5. CDR3 protein: CASSDPGGGTDTQYF. The CDR3 bases are TGTGCCAGCAGCGACCCTGGGGGGGGCACAGATACGCAGTATTTT.

The genes are TRBV7-2 and TRBJ1-1, with D maybe TRBD1 (5 bases). V was cut by 2 bases and J by 5 bases, with 12 bases left in between. The germline V gene encodes CDR1 SGHTA and CDR2 FQGNSA. The CDR3 contains 14 residues. CDR3 coding DNA: TGTGCCAGCAGCTTAAGGCAGGGTACAACTGAAGCTTTCTTT. Protein: CASSLRQGTTEAFF.

The chain carries TRBV12-5 and TRBJ1-1; D ambiguous. V lost 0 bases, J lost 6 bases, and 17 bases lay in between. The CDR3 sequence is 16 residues long. The germline V gene encodes CDR1 LGHNT and CDR2 FRNRAP. The CDR3 sequence: CASGLVSPGMGAEAFF. CDR3 DNA: TGTGCTAGTGGTTTGGTCTCCCCGGGGATGGGCGCTGAAGCTTTCTTT.

The chain couples TRBV7-9 to TRBJ2-6, with 8 nucleotides matching TRBD1. J lost 4 bases, V lost 5 bases, and 13 bases had no gene match. The CDR3 spans 18 residues. Germline-derived CDR1 and CDR2 are SEHNR and FQNEAQ (reference sequence). CDR3 bases: TGTGCCAGCAGCCCACAATCAGGGGGCGCGTCAGGGGCCAACGTCCTGACTTTC. Translated: CASSPQSGGASGANVLTF.

This chain connects TRBV5-6 to TRBJ2-1; D is possibly TRBD1 (6 bases). The V end was cut by 2 bases, the J end by 9 bases, with 9 bases between. The CDR3 is made up of 12 amino acids. Germline values: CDR1 SGHDT, CDR2 YYEEEE. In DNA, the CDR3 is TGTGCCAGCAGCTTTGGACAGATTGAGCAGTTCTTC. Protein product: CASSFGQIEQFF.

The chain combines TRBV10-3 with TRBJ2-7, with 8 bases fitting TRBD1. This CDR3 is built from 14 residues. V lost 3 bases to trimming and J lost 3 bases; unmatched junction nucleotides: 4. In germline, CDR1 is ENHRY, CDR2 SYGVKD. The CDR3 coding sequence is TGTGCCATCAGTGAAAGGACAGGGATCTACGAGCAGTACTTC. Translating it yields CAISERTGIYEQYF.

This sequence joins TRBV15 and TRBJ1-6; maybe TRBD1 (6 bases). V was shortened by 1 base and J by 0 bases, with 13 bases between the two germline ends. Germline V gene sequence: CDR1 LNHNV, CDR2 YYDKDF (reference sequence). The CDR3 loop spans 18 amino acids. CDR3 nucleotide sequence: TGTGCCACCAGCAGAGCAGGGGACATTAGCTCCTATAATTCACCCCTCCACTTT. Protein: CATSRAGDISSYNSPLHF.

The V and J genes are TRBV7-8 and TRBJ1-5, with 7 positions matching TRBD1. J lost 3 bases, V lost 5 bases, and 1 base had no gene match. CDR3 length: 13 amino acids. Germline V gene sequence: CDR1 SGHVS, CDR2 FQNEAQ. CDR3: CASSDRVNQPQHF. CDR3 coding DNA: TGTGCCAGCAGCGACAGGGTCAATCAGCCCCAGCATTTT.